Each of the 3 T cell receptor beta chains below was sequenced from the same sample in a study of cytotoxic CD8 clonotypes in ibrutinib-treated CLL. TCRdb's table, derived via immunoSEQ multiplex PCR, lists solely in-frame clones and lacks some. The sample consists of approximately 33,000 clones, 69% of them appearing once. The material was PBMCs, obtained before ibrutinib treatment. These receptors were collected from a human donor with chronic lymphocytic leukemia.

The rearrangement joins TRBV28 to TRBJ2-2, with D possibly being TRBD1 or TRBD2 (6 bases each). Trimming removed 1 base from V and 3 bases from J, with 21 bases in between. The CDR3 runs 19 residues. Germline CDR1 and CDR2: MDHEN and SYDVKM. The CDR3 reads CASSLYPRGGRIDTGELFF. Here the CDR3 DNA reads TGTGCCAGCAGTTTATATCCCCGTGGGGGGCGCATCGACACCGGGGAGCTGTTTTTT.

The V and J genes are TRBV5-1 and TRBJ2-1, with a tentative D call TRBD1 (6 bases). CDR1 SGHRS and CDR2 YFSETQ come from the germline V gene. Trimming took 7 bases from V and 2 from J, leaving 10 bases between them. The CDR3 contains 13 residues. The CDR3 DNA reads TGCGCCAGCGGGACACCCGCCTACAATGAGCAGTTCTTC. It translates to CASGTPAYNEQFF. Full variable domain (rest looked up from reference TRBV5-1 and TRBJ2-1): KAGVTQTPRYLIKTRGQQVTLSCSPISGHRSVSWYQQTPGQGLQFLFEYFSETQRNKGNFPGRFSGRQFSNSRSEMNVSTLELGDSALYLCASGTPAYNEQFFGPGTRLTVL.

This chain links TRBV9 with TRBJ2-7; D assignment may be TRBD1 or TRBD2 (5 bases each). The germline V gene encodes CDR1 SGDLS and CDR2 YYNGEE. V lost 3 bases and J lost 1, with 8 bases in between. The CDR3 contains 13 residues. This chain's CDR3 is CASSGDRSYEQYF. CDR3 in DNA: TGTGCCAGCAGCGGGGACCGGTCCTACGAGCAGTACTTC. The full variable domain, its missing parts supplied by reference TRBV9 and TRBJ2-7, is DSGVTQTPKHLITATGQRVTLRCSPRSGDLSVYWYQQSLDQGLQFLIQYYNGEERAKGNILERFSAQQFPDLHSELNLSSLELGDSALYFCASSGDRSYEQYFGPGTRLTVT.